This T cell receptor beta chain was sequenced for a study of cytomegalovirus exposure and HLA in healthy donors. The germline gives CDR1 LNHDA, CDR2 SQIVND (reference sequence). The CDR3 is 14 residues long. The V gene lost 5 bases and the J gene lost 5 bases, with 15 bases spanning the gap. The study ran its PCR with 60 Vbeta and 13 Jbeta primers. This table comes from immunoSEQ multiplex PCR, and its TCRdb copy is limited to in-frame clones, with some not included. This table holds about 180,000 clones, 76% found once. Sequenced input: PBMCs. The rearrangement uses TRBV19 and TRBJ1-2; D not certain. This clonotype was sampled from a man younger than 30 in good health and CMV-seronegative. The CDR3 region is CASSPLDGRYGYTF. CDR3 coding DNA: TGTGCCAGTAGTCCTTTAGACGGGAGGTATGGCTACACCTTC.